This record looks at one TCR beta chain sequence and its context. This CDR3 has 11 residues. The V gene's germline CDR1 is SGHDT and CDR2 YYEEEE. Trimming pared 1 base from V and 12 bases from J, leaving 9 bases between. The sample is drawn from a study of technical replicates of blood from several donors. The table came from immunoSEQ multiplex PCR; TCRdb's copy has only in-frame clones and leaves some out. Of 80,000 or so clones in the sample, around four fifths were seen once. The sequenced sample was PBMCs. This rearrangement joins TRBV5-6 to TRBJ2-3, with D possibly matching TRBD2 (6 bases). The TCR sequence derives from a human donor in good health. Some clones in this sample may be carry-over from other donors' samples. In nucleotides, the CDR3 is TGTGCCAGCAGCTTGTCGGGGGTTCAGTATTTT. This codes for CASSLSGVQYF.